These 32 T cell receptor beta chains were all obtained from the same sample, sequenced in a study of cytomegalovirus exposure and HLA in healthy donors. Both 60 Vbeta primers and 13 Jbeta primers went into the PCR. Sequencing used immunoSEQ multiplex PCR; TCRdb keeps in-frame clones, though not all of them. The sample holds some 110,000 clones. Sample: PBMCs. All receptors come from a man aged 35 to 55 in good health and CMV-seropositive.

The chain couples TRBV14 to TRBJ2-7; D possibly corresponds to TRBD2 (5 bases). There are 15 residues in the CDR3. Germline CDR1 and CDR2: SGHDN and FVKESK. V was pared by 1 base and J by 3 bases, with 13 bases between. CDR3 sequence: CASSQVGWAGYEQYF. DNA of the CDR3: TGTGCCAGCAGCCAAGTCGGTTGGGCGGGCTACGAGCAGTACTTC.

The chain links TRBV5-1 to TRBJ2-7; no reliable D call. Germline values: CDR1 SGHRS, CDR2 YFSETQ. V was trimmed by 4 bases and J by 5 bases, leaving 7 bases between them. The CDR3 spans 11 residues. CDR3 in amino acids: CASSRGNEQYF. The CDR3 bases are TGCGCCAGCAGCCGAGGAAACGAGCAGTACTTC.

The V and J genes are TRBV28 and TRBJ2-1; D perhaps matches TRBD1 (5 bases). The CDR3 length is 13 residues. Germline CDR1 MDHEN, CDR2 SYDVKM. V was cut by 6 bases and J by 1 base, with 7 bases left in between. The CDR3 loop is CASRAGSYNEQFF. CDR3 sequence (DNA): TGTGCCAGCAGGGCAGGGTCCTACAATGAGCAGTTCTTC.

The chain links TRBV5-8 to TRBJ2-7, with D possibly TRBD2 on 5 matching bases. V dropped 0 bases and J dropped 2 bases, with 15 bases sitting between them. Germline V CDR1 and CDR2: SGHTS, YDEGEE. The CDR3 covers 16 residues. The CDR3 DNA is TGTGCCAGCAGCTTGGCAACGGGAAACCTGGCCTACGAGCAGTACTTC. This gives the protein CASSLATGNLAYEQYF.

The rearrangement links TRBV5-5 to TRBJ1-1; D call uncertain. V lost 0 bases and J 0 bases, leaving 9 bases between the germline ends. The CDR3 has 15 amino acids. The germline V gene has CDR1 SGHKS and CDR2 YYEKEE (reference sequence). The CDR3 sequence is CASSLASGLNTEAFF. Here the CDR3 DNA reads TGTGCCAGCAGCTTGGCAAGCGGCTTGAACACTGAAGCTTTCTTT.

The V gene is TRBV5-6, the J gene TRBJ2-1; 13 bases align to TRBD2. V dropped 2 bases and J dropped 7; count of bases not matched to a gene: 3. CDR1 and CDR2 (germline): SGHDT, YYEEEE. The CDR3 length is 15 residues. The CDR3 is CASSLPGLAGNEQFF. CDR3 DNA: TGTGCCAGCAGCTTACCGGGACTAGCGGGAAATGAGCAGTTCTTC.

The V gene is TRBV7-8, the J gene TRBJ2-3; 10 nucleotides agree with TRBD2. Looked up from germline, CDR1 is SGHVS and CDR2 is FQNEAQ. V lost 5 bases, J lost 5 bases, and 4 bases stayed unmatched. This CDR3 contains 14 residues. CDR3 sequence reads: CASSPSGGQDTQYF. CDR3 sequence (DNA): TGTGCCAGCAGCCCTAGCGGGGGCCAAGATACGCAGTATTTT.

In DNA, the CDR3 is TGTGCCAGCAGTTCTGGGACCAGGGGCGGCTACACCTTC. This encodes CASSSGTRGGYTF. The chain employs TRBV28 and TRBJ1-2, with a tentative D call TRBD1 (6 bases). Germline V CDR1 and CDR2: MDHEN, SYDVKM. V was cut by 4 bases and J by 8 bases, with 14 bases left in between. This CDR3 is built from 13 residues.

As to this clone: The junction differs from germline at one of its ends, possibly a read error. Within the sample, other DNA sequences also encode this same CDR3. The chain joins TRBV4-3 to TRBJ1-2, with D perhaps matching TRBD1 (6 bases). Per the germline V gene, CDR1 is LGHNA and CDR2 is YSLEER. The CDR3 consists of 15 residues. As DNA, the CDR3 is TGCGCCAGCAGTCAAGATGGAACGGACAGTGACGGCTACACCTTC. Its protein product is CASSQDGTDSDGYTF.

The chain carries TRBV5-1 and TRBJ2-5; D might be TRBD1 (6 bases). The CDR3 runs 16 residues. Germline CDR1 SGHRS, CDR2 YFSETQ. Trimming left V 0 bases short and J 11 bases short, with 23 bases between. The CDR3 loop reads CASSLAQGARGSAQYF. CDR3 DNA: TGCGCCAGCAGCTTGGCCCAAGGGGCCAGGGGAAGCGCGCAGTACTTC.

This rearrangement joins TRBV30 to TRBJ1-5; no clear D. The germline gives CDR1 GTSNPN, CDR2 SVGIG (reference sequence). V lost 1 base to trimming and J lost 6 bases, with 10 bases between them. The CDR3 is 13 amino acids. In nucleotides, the CDR3 is TGTGCCTGGAGTGCCGGGGTAGGTCAGCCCCAGCATTTT. It translates to CAWSAGVGQPQHF.

This rearrangement joins TRBV28 to TRBJ1-1, with D uncertain. The length of the CDR3 is 11 residues. The V end was cut by 6 bases, the J end by 6 bases, with 8 bases between. CDR1 MDHEN and CDR2 SYDVKM come from the germline V gene. The CDR3 region has the DNA TGTGCCAGCAGCTCCTCCGCTGAAGCTTTCTTT. Translation: CASSSSAEAFF.

The chain recombines TRBV7-5 with TRBJ2-7; the table calls TRBD2, which could not be checked here. TRBV7-5 is described as a pseudogene. This CDR3 contains 16 residues. CDR3 region: CARSFGLAGGGYEQYF. DNA for the CDR3: TGTGCCAGAAGCTTCGGACTAGCGGGAGGTGGCTACGAGCAGTACTTC.

The chain combines TRBV6-5 with TRBJ2-7; TRBD2 aligns across 10 bases. CDR3 size: 15 residues. V shed 4 bases and J 3 bases; nucleotides not matched to a gene: 6. Germline V gives CDR1 MNHEY, CDR2 SVGAGI. The CDR3 protein is CASSLRLAGFYEQYF. In DNA form, the CDR3 reads TGTGCCAGCAGTTTAAGACTAGCGGGTTTCTACGAGCAGTACTTC.

The genes are TRBV27 and TRBJ1-1; no clear D gene. V was shortened by 5 bases and J by 4 bases, with 11 bases between the two germline ends. The CDR3 is 13 amino acids. Germline CDR1 and CDR2: MNHEY and SMNVEV (reference sequence). The CDR3 DNA reads TGTGCCAGCAGTCCCACCGGAGCCACTGAAGCTTTCTTT. Protein product: CASSPTGATEAFF.

The gene calls are TRBV7-9 and TRBJ1-2; tentatively, D is TRBD1 (6 bases). The CDR3 consists of 13 residues. The germline V and J ends were trimmed by 1 base and 8 bases, with 11 bases remaining between them. Germline V gives CDR1 SEHNR, CDR2 FQNEAQ (reference sequence). The CDR3 DNA reads as TGTGCCAGCAGCTTAGAAAGGGGGTACGGCTACACCTTC. Protein product: CASSLERGYGYTF.

The chain carries TRBV2 and TRBJ2-4, with 8 bases lining up with TRBD1. V lost 4 bases to trimming and J lost 1 base; unmatched junction nucleotides: 3. The length of the CDR3 is 15 residues. Germline CDR1 SNHLY, CDR2 FYNNEI. CDR3 sequence: CASSVDRVAKNIQYF. CDR3 coding DNA: TGTGCCAGCAGTGTGGACAGGGTGGCCAAAAACATTCAGTACTTC.

The genes are TRBV28 and TRBJ1-4; 9 bases map to TRBD1. The germline CDR1 and CDR2 sequences are MDHEN and SYDVKM. V was pared by 7 bases and J by 2 bases, with 11 bases of the junction left unmatched. CDR3 size: 17 residues. The CDR3 loop is CASTPGTGIFTNEKLFF. DNA for the CDR3: TGTGCCAGCACCCCCGGGACAGGGATCTTCACTAATGAAAAACTGTTTTTT.

V usage is TRBV4-2 and J usage is TRBJ2-3; 7 bases line up with TRBD1. Per the germline V gene, CDR1 is LGHNA and CDR2 is YNFKEQ. This CDR3 is 15 amino acids long. V lost 0 bases, J lost 5 bases, and 5 bases stayed unmatched. In DNA, the CDR3 is TGTGCCAGCAGCCAAGATCAGAACAGGGGAGATACGCAGTATTTT. Amino acids: CASSQDQNRGDTQYF.

The gene calls are TRBV10-3 and TRBJ1-5, with D possibly matching TRBD1 (5 bases). Per the germline V gene, CDR1 is ENHRY and CDR2 is SYGVKD. V lost 0 bases and J 7 bases, leaving 16 bases between the germline ends. CDR3 length equals 16 residues. As DNA, the CDR3 is TGTGCCATCAGTGAGTCCCTTCCAGGGCGAGAGCAGCCCCAGCATTTT. Translation gives CAISESLPGREQPQHF.

The J gene is TRBJ2-7, the V gene TRBV13; 7 nucleotides align to TRBD1. V was clipped by 3 bases and J by 2 bases; unmatched bases: 7. Germline V gives CDR1 PRHDT, CDR2 FYEKMQ (reference sequence). CDR3 length: 15 amino acids. The CDR3 sequence is CASSLVRDSTYEQYF. CDR3 sequence (DNA): TGTGCCAGCAGCTTGGTCCGGGACAGCACCTACGAGCAGTACTTC. Full variable domain (remainder filled in from reference TRBV13 and TRBJ2-7): AAGVIQSPRHLIKEKRETATLKCYPIPRHDTVYWYQQGPGQDPQFLISFYEKMQSDKGSIPDRFSAQQFSDYHSELNMSSLELGDSALYFCASSLVRDSTYEQYFGPGTRLTVT.

The rearrangement joins TRBV4-2 to TRBJ1-5; TRBD1 agrees at 7 bases. Germline CDR1 LGHNA, CDR2 YNFKEQ. This CDR3 has 15 residues. With V trimmed by 3 bases and J by 4 bases, 6 bases remained unmatched. The CDR3 region is CASSHDRGRNQPQHF. As DNA, the CDR3 is TGTGCCAGCAGCCATGATAGGGGGCGGAATCAGCCCCAGCATTTT.

The rearrangement uses TRBV5-6 and TRBJ2-3; D is possibly TRBD1 (5 bases). Germline values: CDR1 SGHDT, CDR2 YYEEEE. The CDR3 consists of 16 residues. Trimming removed 4 bases from V and 2 bases from J, with 17 bases in between. The CDR3 DNA follows: TGTGCCAGCAGCAGAAGACAGAAATGGGTCACAGATACGCAGTATTTT. Encoded protein: CASSRRQKWVTDTQYF.

The chain recombines TRBV15 with TRBJ2-5; possible D gene TRBD2, 5 bases. Trimming stripped 9 bases from V and 5 bases from J, with 22 bases between. The CDR3 is made up of 15 amino acids. Per the germline V gene, CDR1 is LNHNV and CDR2 is YYDKDF (reference sequence). DNA for the CDR3: TGTGCCACAGGGAGCGGAGACGGCAAAGGGGAGACCCAGTACTTC. Translation gives CATGSGDGKGETQYF. The whole variable domain, filled in from reference TRBV15 and TRBJ2-5, reads DAMVIQNPRYQVTQFGKPVTLSCSQTLNHNVMYWYQQKSSQAPKLLFHYYDKDFNNEADTPDNFQSRRPNTSFCFLDIRSPGLGDTAMYLCATGSGDGKGETQYFGPGTRLLVL.

In DNA form, the CDR3 reads TGTGCCAGCAAAAAACTTAGCGGGAGCGACGAGCAGTTCTTC. Amino acid sequence: CASKKLSGSDEQFF. The rearrangement links TRBV11-3 to TRBJ2-1; 9 bases are shared with TRBD2. The CDR3 is 14 residues long. CDR1 is SGHNT, CDR2 YENEEA, per germline. J lost 10 bases, V lost 7 bases, and 11 bases had no gene match.

The chain couples TRBV5-4 to TRBJ2-7; 9 positions match TRBD2. The CDR3 length is 15 residues. Germline CDR1 is SGHNT and CDR2 is YYREEE (reference sequence). The V and J ends lost 5 bases and 2 bases, in that order; junction bases with no gene match: 8. The CDR3 bases are TGTGCCAGCAGGTTTGCGCCTAGCGGGGCCTACGAGCAGTACTTC. Translated, it gives CASRFAPSGAYEQYF.

J is TRBJ2-7 and V is TRBV10-3, with D tentatively TRBD2 (5 bases). Germline V CDR1 and CDR2: ENHRY, SYGVKD. V shed 5 bases and J shed 13 bases, with 24 bases lying between them. This CDR3 has 14 amino acids. In DNA, the CDR3 is TGTGCCATCAGTACTAGGAGTATGTCCGGGTGGTATTACTTC. It codes for CAISTRSMSGWYYF.

This chain connects TRBV7-2 to TRBJ2-5, with 8 nucleotides matching TRBD2. Germline-derived CDR1 and CDR2 are SGHTA and FQGNSA. The V and J ends lost 1 base and 5 bases, in that order; junction bases with no gene match: 0. The length of the CDR3 is 13 residues. CDR3 bases: TGTGCCAGCAGCTTAGGCGGGGGGGAGACCCAGTACTTC. This translates into CASSLGGGETQYF.

V is TRBV7-2 and J is TRBJ2-5, with D perhaps TRBD2 (5 bases). Germline CDR1 reads SGHTA; CDR2 reads FQGNSA. Trimming took 3 bases from V and 1 from J, leaving 6 bases between them. The CDR3 loop spans 13 amino acids. Here the CDR3 reads CASSFSAQETQYF. The CDR3 nucleotides read TGTGCCAGCAGCTTTAGCGCCCAAGAGACCCAGTACTTC.

The V gene is TRBV4-1, the J gene TRBJ2-7; TRBD2 is a possible D gene (6 bases). Germline assignment: CDR1 MGHRA and CDR2 YSYEKL. CDR3 length: 17 residues. V was trimmed by 4 bases and J by 1 base, leaving 20 bases between them. The CDR3 DNA is TGCGCCAGCAGCCGAGAAGGAGGGCCGGACCCATCCTACGAGCAGTACTTC. Translated, it gives CASSREGGPDPSYEQYF.

This chain connects TRBV7-3 to TRBJ2-7, with 8 bases identical to TRBD2. This CDR3 spans 15 amino acids. In germline, CDR1 is SGHTA, CDR2 FQGTGA. Trimming at V came to 6 bases and at J to 5 bases, leaving 12 bases not matched to a gene. CDR3 protein: CASSISGSHGNEQYF. CDR3 sequence (DNA): TGTGCCAGCAGTATAAGCGGGAGCCACGGGAACGAGCAGTACTTC.

The gene calls are TRBV19 and TRBJ2-1, with 7 bases that match TRBD2. Germline assignment: CDR1 LNHDA and CDR2 SQIVND (reference sequence). The trim removed 4 bases at V and 0 bases at J, leaving 0 bases unmatched. This CDR3 contains 14 residues. CDR3 DNA: TGTGCCAGTAGTAGCGGGAGCTCCTACAATGAGCAGTTCTTC. Translation: CASSSGSSYNEQFF.